This TCR beta chain is from a study of blood T cell repertoires in COVID-19. Study summary: The origin of the acute and convalescent COVID-19 samples was the United States, Italy and Spain. T cells, B-cell-depleted T cells, or PBMCs provided the cDNA or gDNA that served as material.

V gave up 2 bases and J gave up 3 bases, with 10 bases separating them. Germline lookup yields CDR1 SGHRS and CDR2 YFSETQ. The CDR3 loop spans 14 amino acids. Study processing details: Reference gene primer amplification in the assay estimated nucleated cell counts. The data were produced by immunoSEQ multiplex PCR, yet TCRdb's version contains in-frame clones alone and is incomplete. V, J and clone size were drawn from that table, and D and trimming were deduced from the DNA. The sample yields 110,000 to 150,000 clones, 75% to 85% seen once. The sequence was obtained from a man between 60 and 75 years old with acute or convalescent COVID-19. The specimen sequenced was peripheral blood. The genes are TRBV5-1 and TRBJ2-3; possibly TRBD2 for D (6 bases). CDR3 in DNA: TGCGCCAGCAGCTTAGGGGAGGTAACAGATACGCAGTATTTT. It encodes CASSLGEVTDTQYF.